One and the same sample provided the 7 T cell receptor beta chains below, sequenced in a study of OX40 agonist ivuxolimab in advanced cancers. The method was the immunoSEQ multiplex PCR assay. TCRdb holds this immuneACCESS table with in-frame rearrangements only. Some clones are missing; in checked studies, unresolved V genes explain under half, and the rest has no known cause. The sample data list about 54,000 clones, and approximately 90% of these were observed just once. Together, the top ten hold around 13% of the sample. The sample here was CD4+ or CD8+ T cells sorted from blood, taken in a trial of the OX40 agonist ivuxolimab. All receptors derive from an adult with an advanced solid tumor such as melanoma, head and neck, liver or kidney cancer.

The chain carries TRBV4-2 and TRBJ2-1; D might be TRBD1 (5 bases). This CDR3 contains 16 residues. Germline V gene sequence: CDR1 LGHNA, CDR2 YNFKEQ. Trimming took 7 bases from V and 0 from J, leaving 16 bases between them. This CDR3 is CASTKMGPSSYNEQFF. Here the CDR3 DNA reads TGTGCCAGCACGAAGATGGGGCCTAGCTCCTACAATGAGCAGTTCTTC.

The chain couples TRBV5-1 to TRBJ2-3, with no clear D. The length of the CDR3 is 13 residues. Trimming removed 0 bases at V and 5 bases at J, with 7 bases between. The V gene's germline CDR1 is SGHRS and CDR2 YFSETQ. CDR3 sequence reads: CASSLVAQDTQYF. CDR3 bases: TGCGCCAGCAGCTTGGTGGCTCAAGATACGCAGTATTTT.

This clone was seen just once. For the CDR3, the DNA is TGTGCCAGCGGAAAGTTCTACGAGCAGTACTTC. This translates into CASGKFYEQYF. J is TRBJ2-5 and V is TRBV7-2; D not certain. The end of the DNA is better explained by TRBJ2-7, so the J call may be wrong. The CDR3 length is 11 residues. Germline loops: CDR1 SGHTA, CDR2 FQGNSA.

The chain links TRBV7-6 to TRBJ1-6, with 7 nucleotides matching TRBD1. V lost 2 bases and J lost 5; bases outside the gene matches: 6. Germline loops: CDR1 SGHVS, CDR2 FNYEAQ. There are 16 residues in the CDR3. The CDR3 here is CASSLRPDRNNSPLHF. For the CDR3, the DNA is TGTGCCAGCAGCTTAAGACCGGACAGGAATAATTCACCCCTCCACTTT.

This clone has only one observation. The V call is TRBV18, the J call TRBJ1-1; D unresolved. Germline V gives CDR1 KGHSH, CDR2 LQKENI. This CDR3 is built from 12 residues. Trimming shortened V by 6 bases and J by 7 bases, and 12 bases separated the two germline ends. CDR3 residues: CASSLGKGEAFF. As DNA, the CDR3 is TGTGCCAGCTCCCTGGGGAAGGGTGAAGCTTTCTTT.

V usage is TRBV6-6 and J usage is TRBJ1-6, with D uncertain. There are 12 residues in the CDR3. Germline loops: CDR1 MNHNY, CDR2 SVGAGI (reference sequence). Trimming cost V 6 bases and J 9 bases, with 9 bases left between them. In nucleotides, the CDR3 is TGTGCCAGCAGATTATCGGGTTCACCCCTCCACTTT. Translated: CASRLSGSPLHF.

This chain joins TRBV18 and TRBJ1-5; D is uncertain. V gave up 5 bases and J gave up 15 bases, with 14 bases separating them. Germline-derived CDR1 and CDR2 are KGHSH and LQKENI. The CDR3 has 11 amino acids. As DNA, the CDR3 is TGTGCCAGCTCATCCGGGCCCGGACGGCATTTT. Protein: CASSSGPGRHF.